This TCR beta chain was documented in a study of T cell responses to AZD1222 COVID-19 vaccine. The CDR3 covers 18 residues. Germline-derived CDR1 and CDR2 are LGHDT and YNNKEL (reference sequence). V was clipped by 0 bases and J by 3 bases; unmatched bases: 7. Points on this clone: The target antigen is unknown.

Points from the study as a whole: Reports indicate that nearly half of spike-specific TCRs are directed at unmutated variant regions.

Sequencing used immunoSEQ multiplex PCR; TCRdb keeps in-frame clones, though not all of them. The repertoire has 250,000 or so clones, approximately 95% of them found once; the top ten carry roughly 0.51%. This clonotype originated in an adult in good health. This sequence joins TRBV3-1 (or the pseudogene TRBV3-2) and TRBJ1-4; 10 bases agree with TRBD1. The source material was peripheral blood, sampled on day 0 of AZD1222 vaccination. In DNA form, the CDR3 reads TGTGCCAGCAGCCAAGATAGGACAGGGGGGAGGTCTAATGAAAAACTGTTTTTT. Its translation: CASSQDRTGGRSNEKLFF.